This TCR beta chain was identified during a study of cytomegalovirus exposure and HLA in healthy donors. Germline values: CDR1 LGHNA, CDR2 YNFKEQ. Between the trimmed V and J ends, which lost 0 bases and 8 bases, there was a span of 14 bases. The CDR3 covers 16 residues. This clone was seen a few times. PCR primers comprised 60 Vbeta and 13 Jbeta primers. The assay was immunoSEQ multiplex PCR, and TCRdb's table has in-frame clones only and misses some. The data hold tens of thousands of clones, with about three quarters observed a single time. Input material: PBMCs. The J gene is TRBJ1-6, the V gene TRBV4-2; possible D gene TRBD1, 6 bases. This sequence originates from a man between 18 and 29 years old in good health and CMV-seronegative. CDR3 protein: CASSQEGAGAHSPLHF. Here the CDR3 DNA reads TGTGCCAGCAGCCAAGAAGGGGCAGGGGCGCATTCACCCCTCCACTTT.